The source of this TCR beta chain is a study of blood T cell repertoires in COVID-19. Comment on this clone: Other DNA sequences in the sample encode the same CDR3.

Study processing details: Estimation of nucleated cell counts was performed using reference gene primer amplification. Using immunoSEQ multiplex PCR, the repertoire was profiled, and TCRdb retains in-frame clones only, with some absent. V, J and clone size derive from that table, while D and trimming were established from the DNA sequence. The sample carries approximately 500,000 clones, roughly nine tenths recorded once. Germline V CDR1 and CDR2: DFQATT, SNEGSKA (reference sequence). The CDR3 loop spans 13 amino acids. Deletions cut 3 bases from V and 1 base from J, with 9 bases between. Input material: peripheral blood. This receptor was identified in a man younger than 35 with COVID-19, enrolled during active disease. The chain carries TRBV20-1 and TRBJ2-5; D uncertain. CDR3: CSASITVQETQYF. The CDR3 region has the DNA TGCAGTGCTAGTATTACTGTCCAAGAGACCCAGTACTTC.